This T cell receptor (beta chain) appears in the sequencing data of a study of T cells in localized non-small cell lung cancer. Regarding the study as a whole: Longer overall survival was seen with higher T cell density measured in blood. It was uninvolved adjacent lung that showed the highest T cell clonality, exceeding tumor. The tumor had only one region sequenced, so heterogeneity remains possible. Appearance in adjacent lung was seen for a median around 55 of the top 100 tumor clones.

A remark on this clone: What it binds is unknown.

V lost 7 bases to trimming and J lost 5 bases; unmatched junction nucleotides: 5. The CDR3 totals 13 residues. Looked up from germline, CDR1 is SGHRS and CDR2 is YFSETQ. Assay: immunoSEQ multiplex PCR; the TCRdb copy retains only in-frame clones and omits some. In the table there are roughly 20,000 clones, roughly 84% of which are singletons. The V and J genes are TRBV5-1 and TRBJ1-1; TRBD1 aligns across 10 bases. The origin of this receptor is a man aged 40-75 years with stage I lung adenocarcinoma. The sample here was peripheral blood, taken before any cancer treatment. CDR3 bases: TGCGCCAGCTCCGGGACAGGGGAGACTGAAGCTTTCTTT. Protein: CASSGTGETEAFF.